The rows below give T cell receptor beta chains drawn from one sample of a study of blood T cell repertoires in COVID-19. Sequenced by immunoSEQ multiplex PCR; TCRdb stores in-frame clones only, minus some. The sample yields roughly 98,000 clones, 80% to 90% seen once. Sequencing was carried out using peripheral blood. All receptors come from a human donor in a cohort sampled during active COVID-19. CDR3s include the opening cysteine and the closing phenylalanine or tryptophan. D genes are given only for firm matches. Clone size appears in some rows only: once, few, many, or a class for an expanded clone.

clone_size d_call j_call v_call cdr3_nt cdr3_aa
once NA TRBJ2-7 TRBV7-8 TGTGCCAGCAGCTTCAGGGAATCCGGCGAGCAGTACTTC CASSFRESGEQYF
NA TRBD1 TRBJ2-3 TRBV3-1/TRBV3-2 TGTGCCAGCAGCCCGGACAGGTTTAGCACAGATACGCAGTATTTT CASSPDRFSTDTQYF
NA NA TRBJ2-5 TRBV5-4 TGTGCCAGCAGCTCGATGACTAGAGTATCCGAGACCCAGTACTTC CASSSMTRVSETQYF
NA TRBD2 TRBJ2-3 TRBV6-2/TRBV6-3 TGTGCCAGCAGTTACTCGAATCTAGCGGGGGGGCTCGGAGATACGCAGTATTTT CASSYSNLAGGLGDTQYF
NA NA TRBJ1-3 TRBV30 TGTGCCTGGAGCGTCCTCTCTGGAAACACCATATATTTT CAWSVLSGNTIYF
few TRBD1 TRBJ1-2 TRBV2 TGTGCCAGCAGCCCTGACAGGGGAGGGGATGGCTACACCTTC CASSPDRGGDGYTF
NA NA TRBJ1-6 TRBV3-1/TRBV3-2 TGTGCCAGCAGCCAAGAAGGGGTTTCACCCCTCCACTTT CASSQEGVSPLHF
few TRBD1 TRBJ2-7 TRBV7-2 TGTGCCAGCAGCCGTACAGGGGTAATCTACGAGCAGTACTTC CASSRTGVIYEQYF
medium-sized NA TRBJ1-1 TRBV4-1 TGCGCCAGCAGCCAACTTACAGGGCCCAGAGACACTGAAGCTTTCTTT CASSQLTGPRDTEAFF
NA NA TRBJ1-6 TRBV19 TGTGCCAGTAGTATAGGGACTGTGGATTCACCCCTCCACTTT CASSIGTVDSPLHF
NA NA TRBJ1-1 TRBV18 TGTGCCAGCTCACCACCGGGGGGTGGGGGCACTGAAGCTTTCTTT CASSPPGGGGTEAFF
few NA TRBJ2-7 TRBV19 TGTGCCAGTGCCGGGACAAGCTCCTACGAGCAGTACTTC CASAGTSSYEQYF
NA TRBD1 TRBJ2-7 TRBV5-4 TGTGCCAGCAGCGCCGGGACAGCCCCTTCCTACGAGCAGTACTTC CASSAGTAPSYEQYF
NA NA TRBJ2-3 TRBV2 TGTGCCAGCAGTGATCTAGTCATGTCAGATACGCAGTATTTT CASSDLVMSDTQYF
NA NA TRBJ1-2 TRBV7-8 TGTGCCAGCAGCTTTACTGCCGGAGCTAACTATGGCTACACCTTC CASSFTAGANYGYTF
few TRBD1 TRBJ2-7 TRBV10-3 TGTGCCATCAGTGACCCGGGACAGGGTGATTTCTGGCAGTACTTC CAISDPGQGDFWQYF
NA NA TRBJ2-7 TRBV15 TGTGCCACCAGCAGAGAATGGCCGGGAGCCTCCTACGAGCAGTACTTC CATSREWPGASYEQYF
NA NA TRBJ1-5 TRBV18 TGTGCCAGCTCCAGCGGGGGGTACAATCAGCCCCAGCATTTT CASSSGGYNQPQHF
NA TRBD2 TRBJ2-3 TRBV7-2 TGTGCCAGCAGCTTCGGGAGGAACTCAGCCACAGATACGCAGTATTTT CASSFGRNSATDTQYF
NA NA TRBJ2-7 TRBV5-5 TGTGCCAGCAGCTCCCTGACCGCGGGGACCTACGAGCAGTACTTC CASSSLTAGTYEQYF
once NA TRBJ1-5 TRBV6-5 TGTGCCAGCAGAAAAGGACTTTATAGCAATCAGCCCCAGCATTTT CASRKGLYSNQPQHF
few NA TRBJ2-7 TRBV5-3 TGTGCCAGAAGGGAACAGGGTGGCGAGCAGTACTTC CARREQGGEQYF
NA NA TRBJ2-5 TRBV20-1 TGCAGTGCTAGTGCAGGGGACGAGACCCAGTACTTC CSASAGDETQYF
once TRBD2 TRBJ2-7 TRBV5-1 TGCGCCAGCAGCTTTCCCAAGGGGCTAGCGGGGGCCTCAACCTACTACGAGCAGTACTTC CASSFPKGLAGASTYYEQYF
NA TRBD1 TRBJ2-2 TRBV5-6 TGTGCCAGCAGCGTCGACAGGGGCCAGAACACCGGGGAGCTGTTTTTT CASSVDRGQNTGELFF
NA NA TRBJ2-2 TRBV9 TGTGCCAGCAGTGTAACAGGGACAAACACCGGGGAGCTGTTTTTT CASSVTGTNTGELFF
NA NA TRBJ1-2 TRBV6-1 TGTGCCAGCAGTGACGGACAGCGTTTAAACTATGGCTACACCTTC CASSDGQRLNYGYTF
NA NA TRBJ2-1 TRBV6-6 TGTGCCAGCAGTTTACAGGGTTTAAATGAGCAGTTCTTC CASSLQGLNEQFF
NA TRBD1 TRBJ1-1 TRBV4-2 TGTGCCAGCAGCCATCGCGGACAGGGCGGATACACTGAAGCTTTCTTT CASSHRGQGGYTEAFF
NA NA TRBJ1-2 TRBV28 TGTGCCAGCTCCTTGCGGGACTATGGCTACACCTTC CASSLRDYGYTF
once NA TRBJ1-5 TRBV9 TGTGCCAGCAGCCCCGGAGACGATAGCAATCAGCCCCAGCATTTT CASSPGDDSNQPQHF
NA TRBD1 TRBJ1-1 TRBV18 TGTGCCAGCTCACCAATAGGGGGCGACACTGAAGCTTTCTTT CASSPIGGDTEAFF
NA NA TRBJ1-2 TRBV10-2 TGCGCCAGCAGGTCCGGATTGACAGGAAAGCTCTATGGCTACACCTTC CASRSGLTGKLYGYTF
NA NA TRBJ2-2 TRBV7-3 TGTGCCAGCAGCCAGGACAAGAACACCGGGGAGCTGTTTTTT CASSQDKNTGELFF
NA NA TRBJ2-7 TRBV6-5 TGTGCCAGCAGGGTACAGAGTTCCTACGAGCAGTACTTC CASRVQSSYEQYF
NA NA TRBJ1-2 TRBV12-3/TRBV12-4 TGTGCCAGCAGTTTGGCCCCGAGGGACTACACCTTC CASSLAPRDYTF
few NA TRBJ1-2 TRBV18 TGTGCCAGCTCACCAAAGAGGGAGACGGACCCCTATGGCTACACCTTC CASSPKRETDPYGYTF
NA NA TRBJ1-2 TRBV9 TGTGCCAGCAGCGTAGACTCCTATGGCTACACCTTC CASSVDSYGYTF
NA TRBD1 TRBJ1-2 TRBV18 TGTGCCAGCTCGTCTGCCGGGACAGAGATTTTACAGGGCTACACCTTC CASSSAGTEILQGYTF
NA TRBD1 TRBJ1-5 TRBV11-2 TGTGCCAGCAGCTCACAATCGACAGGGCAGCCCCAGCATTTT CASSSQSTGQPQHF
few NA TRBJ1-6 TRBV27 TGTGCCACCCAAGGCCAGAGGAATTCACCCCTCCACTTT CATQGQRNSPLHF
NA TRBD1 TRBJ2-7 TRBV6-6 TGTGCCAGCAGTTCGACAGGGGATGGAGGAGTCTACGAGCAGTACTTC CASSSTGDGGVYEQYF
NA TRBD2 TRBJ2-1 TRBV18 TGTGCCAGCTCACCAAGTCTAGTAGCGGGCGACCCGCAATTTTCGGAGTTCTTC CASSPSLVAGDPQFSEFF
NA NA TRBJ2-7 TRBV5-1 TGCGCCAGCAGCTTGGACAGGGTTTCCGAGCAGTACTTC CASSLDRVSEQYF
few TRBD2 TRBJ2-3 TRBV6-1 TGTGCCAGCAGTGATTCTACGGGACTAGCGGGGGCAGATACGCAGTATTTT CASSDSTGLAGADTQYF
NA NA TRBJ1-1 TRBV29-1 TGCAGCGCAAATCCCGGGGTCACTGAAGCTTTCTTT CSANPGVTEAFF
NA NA TRBJ1-1 TRBV30 TGTGCCTGGACAGGGGCCGTGATGAACACTGAAGCTTTCTTT CAWTGAVMNTEAFF
NA NA TRBJ2-2 TRBV11-3 TGTGCCAGCAGCTCCGAACAGCGCGGGGCCCGCACCGGGGAGCTGTTTTTT CASSSEQRGARTGELFF
NA TRBD1 TRBJ2-5 TRBV5-1 TGCGCCAGCAGCATCGGACAGGGGGCGAGTCAGGAGACCCAGTACTTC CASSIGQGASQETQYF
NA TRBD1 TRBJ1-1 TRBV12-3/TRBV12-4 TGTGCCAGCAGTTTAATGGGACAGGGGCAAGCTTTCTTT CASSLMGQGQAFF
NA NA TRBJ2-5 TRBV3-1/TRBV3-2 TGTGCCAGCAGCCCGCTTGGCCCTCAAGAGACCCAGTACTTC CASSPLGPQETQYF
once NA TRBJ2-3 TRBV30 TGTGCCTGGAGTGTAGGGGGGGTCCGTGGAGATACGCAGTATTTT CAWSVGGVRGDTQYF
NA TRBD2 TRBJ2-3 TRBV3-1/TRBV3-2 TGTGCCAGCAGCCAAGAAGGAGCTCGTCTAGCGGGAGGAAGGCAGTATTTT CASSQEGARLAGGRQYF
NA NA TRBJ1-5 TRBV5-5 TGTGCCAGCAGCTTGACAGCTGGGAGCAATCAGCCCCAGCATTTT CASSLTAGSNQPQHF
NA NA TRBJ2-4 TRBV28 TGTGCCAGCGTGCAGCGACTAGCCAAAAACATTCAGTACTTC CASVQRLAKNIQYF
NA NA TRBJ2-5 TRBV5-1 TGCGCCAGCAGCTTTTCTGGCAGCGCGATTTTACAAGAGACCCAGTACTTC CASSFSGSAILQETQYF
NA NA TRBJ2-1 TRBV5-1 TGCGCCAGCAGCTTGGGACAGTCCTACAATGAGCAGTTCTTC CASSLGQSYNEQFF
medium-sized NA TRBJ1-5 TRBV4-2 TGTGCCAGCAGCCCAAACATCCTCGGCAATCAGCCCCAGCATTTT CASSPNILGNQPQHF
NA TRBD2 TRBJ2-7 TRBV3-1/TRBV3-2 TGTGCCAGCAGCCAAGCGGGGGGTTTTACCTACGAGCAGTACTTC CASSQAGGFTYEQYF